This is a list of T cell receptor beta chains from one sample in a study of Graves' ophthalmopathy and Graves' hyperthyroidism. TCRdb used MiXCR to reprocess the multiplex PCR reads, holding one entry per CDR3 protein. The sample records 600,000 to 650,000 distinct CDR3 sequences, about 20% being singletons. Sequencing was performed on peripheral blood. These receptors all stem from a woman between 18 and 29 years old with stable Graves' hyperthyroidism. Some clones in this sample may be carry-over from other donors' samples. Both conserved end residues are part of each CDR3. The order of the fields is clone size, J gene, V gene, D gene, CDR3 protein, CDR3 DNA. The D gene is left open where the match is weak. Not all rows give a size; the values are once, few, many and, for expanded clones, a class.

>-|TRBJ2-2|TRBV24-1|-
CATSDPQTANTGELFF
TGTGCCACCAGTGATCCCCAGACCGCGAACACCGGGGAGCTGTTTTTT
>-|TRBJ2-5|TRBV6-1|TRBD2
CASRGGGSEETQYF
TGTGCCAGCAGGGGAGGCGGGAGTGAGGAGACCCAGTACTTC
>-|TRBJ2-5|TRBV5-1|TRBD2
CASSVGTSGGARQETQYF
TGCGCCAGCAGCGTCGGGACTAGCGGGGGGGCTAGACAAGAGACCCAGTACTTC
>many|TRBJ2-5|TRBV27|TRBD1
CASSRAGGEETQYF
TGTGCCAGCAGTAGGGCAGGGGGAGAAGAGACCCAGTACTTC
>once|TRBJ1-2|TRBV20-1|-
CSARPAIRATNYGYTF
TGCAGTGCTAGACCCGCAATCAGAGCAACAAACTATGGCTACACCTTC
>many|TRBJ2-2|TRBV12-3/TRBV12-4|-
CASSLAGGATGELFF
TGTGCCAGCAGTTTGGCAGGGGGGGCGACCGGGGAGCTGTTTTTT
>-|TRBJ1-5|TRBV14|-
CATPDSFNQPQHF
TGTGCCACCCCGGACAGTTTCAATCAGCCCCAGCATTTT
>many|TRBJ2-2|TRBV7-2|TRBD2
CASRGTSGTGELFF
TGTGCCAGCAGAGGGACTAGCGGGACCGGGGAGCTGTTTTTT
>many|TRBJ1-5|TRBV19|-
CASSIQATVGNQPQHF
TGTGCCAGTAGTATACAGGCTACGGTAGGCAATCAGCCCCAGCATTTT
>many|TRBJ2-7|TRBV6-5|-
CASSLDSILPEQYF
TGTGCCAGCAGTTTAGATAGCATTTTGCCCGAGCAGTACTTC
>once|TRBJ2-7|TRBV9|-
CASSPRLGGEQYF
TGTGCCAGCAGCCCCCGGCTGGGGGGCGAGCAGTACTTC
>few|TRBJ1-1|TRBV7-6|-
CASTLRPGSEAFF
TGTGCCAGCACCCTTCGGCCGGGGTCTGAAGCTTTCTTT
>-|TRBJ1-2|TRBV30|TRBD1
CAWVIEDRGHGYTF
TGTGCCTGGGTTATAGAAGACAGGGGGCATGGCTACACCTTC
>many|TRBJ1-5|TRBV6-1|TRBD1
CASSEAVRGPGTHQPQHF
TGTGCCAGCAGTGAAGCAGTTAGGGGGCCTGGGACCCATCAGCCCCAGCATTTT
>many|TRBJ2-5|TRBV5-1|TRBD2
CASSLETSSLETQYF
TGCGCCAGCAGCTTGGAGACTAGCAGCTTAGAGACCCAGTACTTC
>-|TRBJ2-6|TRBV6-1|-
CASTDQGSGANVLTF
TGTGCCAGCACCGATCAGGGCTCTGGGGCCAACGTCCTGACTTTC
>many|TRBJ2-2|TRBV7-3|-
CASSLFIQANTGELFF
TGTGCCAGCAGCTTATTTATTCAGGCGAACACCGGGGAGCTGTTTTTT
>many|TRBJ2-2|TRBV12-3/TRBV12-4|TRBD2
CASSETSGSLTNTGELFF
TGTGCCAGCAGTGAGACTAGCGGGAGTCTTACGAACACCGGGGAGCTGTTTTTT
>many|TRBJ1-3|TRBV6-5|-
CASSLVGEGRNTIYF
TGTGCCAGCAGTTTGGTCGGTGAGGGTAGAAACACCATATATTTT
>many|TRBJ1-5|TRBV6-1|-
CASNTLDSNQPQHF
TGTGCCAGCAATACACTTGATAGCAATCAGCCCCAGCATTTT
>few|TRBJ1-5|TRBV12-3/TRBV12-4|-
CASSSTRPDQPQHF
TGTGCCAGCAGTTCCACGCGGCCCGATCAGCCCCAGCATTTT
>many|TRBJ2-7|TRBV7-2|-
CASSSFGTYEQYF
TGTGCCAGCAGCTCCTTCGGGACCTACGAGCAGTACTTC
>many|TRBJ2-5|TRBV11-2|-
CASSLAWYSQETQYF
TGTGCCAGCAGCTTAGCCTGGTATTCCCAAGAGACCCAGTACTTC
>-|TRBJ1-1|TRBV28|-
CASSSHHPPPEAFF
TGTGCCAGCAGTTCCCACCACCCGCCACCTGAAGCTTTCTTT
>many|TRBJ2-5|TRBV28|TRBD2
CASSSGTSGPQETQYF
TGTGCCAGCAGCTCCGGGACTAGCGGGCCTCAAGAGACCCAGTACTTC
>many|TRBJ2-5|TRBV13|-
CASIKQGLETQYF
TGTGCCAGCATCAAACAGGGCTTGGAGACCCAGTACTTC
>few|TRBJ1-1|TRBV6-2/TRBV6-3|TRBD1
CASSYKRGGPGQGGSGTEAFF
TGTGCCAGCAGTTACAAAAGAGGGGGCCCCGGACAGGGGGGCTCGGGGACTGAAGCTTTCTTT
>many|TRBJ2-2|TRBV29-1|TRBD1
CSVDRGRTGELFF
TGCAGCGTTGACAGGGGGCGCACCGGGGAGCTGTTTTTT
>once|TRBJ1-5|TRBV6-1|TRBD1
CASSERGTGFLNQPQHF
TGTGCCAGCAGTGAAAGGGGGACAGGCTTTCTTAATCAGCCCCAGCATTTT
>-|TRBJ1-5|TRBV6-2/TRBV6-3|TRBD1
CASSYSSRDRYSNRPQHF
TGTGCCAGCAGTTACTCGAGCCGGGACAGATATAGCAATCGGCCCCAGCATTTT
>few|TRBJ2-7|TRBV10-3|-
CAISTRDTDSYEQYF
TGTGCCATCAGTACCCGGGACACCGACTCCTACGAGCAGTACTTC
>once|TRBJ1-5|TRBV6-2/TRBV6-3|-
CASTALTGQSNQPQHF
TGTGCCAGCACGGCCCTTACGGGACAAAGCAATCAGCCCCAGCATTTT
>once|TRBJ1-5|TRBV27|-
CASSAKVGQNSNQPQHF
TGTGCCAGCAGTGCCAAAGTCGGACAGAATAGCAATCAGCCCCAGCATTTT
>many|TRBJ2-7|TRBV6-1|TRBD1
CASRAGQGAYEQYF
TGTGCCAGCAGGGCTGGACAGGGGGCTTACGAGCAGTACTTC
>many|TRBJ2-7|TRBV6-2/TRBV6-3|TRBD1
CASSGTGGHTYEQYF
TGTGCCAGCAGTGGAACAGGGGGACACACCTACGAGCAGTACTTC
>few|TRBJ2-2|TRBV24-1|-
CATSDGRHRGTGELFF
TGTGCCACCAGTGATGGCCGGCACCGGGGCACCGGGGAGCTGTTTTTT
>many|TRBJ1-1|TRBV4-1|-
CASSLSTGKNTEAFF
TGCGCCAGCAGCCTGAGCACCGGGAAGAACACTGAAGCTTTCTTT
>few|TRBJ1-3|TRBV9|-
CASSVGEGSGNTIYF
TGTGCCAGCAGCGTAGGGGAGGGCTCTGGAAACACCATATATTTT
>few|TRBJ1-1|TRBV11-2|-
CASSPGFYQLTEAFF
TGTGCCAGCAGCCCAGGGTTTTATCAGCTCACTGAAGCTTTCTTT
>many|TRBJ1-1|TRBV7-3|-
CASSSIGGNTEAFF
TGTGCCAGCAGCTCGATAGGGGGGAACACTGAAGCTTTCTTT
>few|TRBJ2-7|TRBV2|-
CASNGGAEYEQYF
TGTGCCAGCAACGGCGGGGCAGAGTACGAGCAGTACTTC
>many|TRBJ2-5|TRBV30|TRBD1
CAWNTGTGGTTANQETQYF
TGTGCCTGGAATACCGGGACAGGGGGTACGACAGCTAATCAAGAGACCCAGTACTTC
>many|TRBJ2-2|TRBV7-9|-
CASSFRRAGTGELFF
TGTGCCAGCAGCTTCAGGCGGGCAGGCACCGGGGAGCTGTTTTTT
>many|TRBJ2-7|TRBV6-1|-
CASSDQRKGPYGEQYF
TGTGCCAGCAGTGATCAAAGGAAGGGGCCTTATGGAGAGCAGTACTTC
>many|TRBJ2-7|TRBV5-1|-
CASSLDREGAEQYF
TGCGCCAGCAGCTTGGACAGGGAAGGCGCCGAGCAGTACTTC
>-|TRBJ2-7|TRBV12-5|-
CASGSVSGDEQYF
TGTGCTAGTGGTTCCGTCTCAGGGGACGAGCAGTACTTC
>few|TRBJ2-7|TRBV6-1|-
CASTRGSGTTYEQYF
TGTGCCAGCACCCGTGGGAGCGGAACGACCTACGAGCAGTACTTC
>many|TRBJ1-5|TRBV7-6|-
CASSSRLGPGPQHF
TGTGCCAGCAGCTCACGACTTGGGCCCGGGCCCCAGCATTTT
>many|TRBJ2-5|TRBV20-1|TRBD1
CRGSRDRGGETQYF
TGCAGGGGAAGCCGGGACAGGGGAGGGGAGACCCAGTACTTC
>many|TRBJ2-5|TRBV18|-
CASSPRQETQYF
TGTGCCAGCTCACCCCGTCAAGAGACCCAGTACTTC
>many|TRBJ2-5|TRBV6-5|-
CASSYSPVSKGSETQYF
TGTGCCAGCAGTTACTCCCCGGTATCTAAAGGGTCGGAGACCCAGTACTTC
>many|TRBJ2-7|TRBV18|-
CASSRRLKLRGEQYF
TGTGCCAGCTCAAGACGGTTGAAACTACGGGGGGAGCAGTACTTC
>many|TRBJ2-7|TRBV27|-
CASSSWSAADYEQYF
TGTGCCAGCAGCTCCTGGAGCGCAGCGGACTACGAGCAGTACTTC